The clone carrying this T cell receptor beta chain was seen just once. The sample comes from a study of blood T cell repertoires in COVID-19. Study as a whole: COVID-19 samples from acute and convalescent phases originated in the United States, Italy and Spain. Sample material is recorded as cDNA or gDNA derived from T cells, B-cell-depleted T cells, or PBMCs.

Recruited during active infection, patients (from Seattle) were subsequently followed longitudinally. Original data processing: Using reference gene primer amplification, nucleated cell counts were estimated. Libraries were prepared by immunoSEQ multiplex PCR; TCRdb keeps only in-frame clonotypes and omits some of them. V and J calls and clone size are copied from that table; D and trimming were computed from the DNA. The sample includes some 290,000 clones, roughly 91% of them seen just once. Germline-derived CDR1 and CDR2 are MGHDK and SYGVNS. CDR3 size: 16 residues. Losses at the gene ends were 5 bases for V and 4 bases for J; bases not matched to a gene: 9.

The clonotype originates from a young woman with COVID-19, enrolled during active disease. The sequenced sample was peripheral blood. The J gene is TRBJ2-2, the V gene TRBV25-1, with 8 positions matching TRBD1. CDR3 region: CASSTNRGFGTGELFF. For the CDR3, the DNA is TGTGCCAGCAGTACAAACAGGGGGTTCGGCACCGGGGAGCTGTTTTTT.